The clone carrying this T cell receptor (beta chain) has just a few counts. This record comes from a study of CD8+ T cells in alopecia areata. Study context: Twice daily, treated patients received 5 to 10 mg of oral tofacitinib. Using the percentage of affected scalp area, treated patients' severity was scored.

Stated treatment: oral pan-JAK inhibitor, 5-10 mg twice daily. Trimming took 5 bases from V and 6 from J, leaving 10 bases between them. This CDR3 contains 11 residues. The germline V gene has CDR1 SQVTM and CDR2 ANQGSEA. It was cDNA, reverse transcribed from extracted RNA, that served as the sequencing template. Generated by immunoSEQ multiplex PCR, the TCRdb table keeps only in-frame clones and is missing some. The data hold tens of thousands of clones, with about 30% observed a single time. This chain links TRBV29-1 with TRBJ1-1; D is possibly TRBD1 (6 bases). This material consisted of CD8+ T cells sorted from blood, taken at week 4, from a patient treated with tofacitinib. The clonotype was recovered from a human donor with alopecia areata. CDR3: CSVPRGSEAFF. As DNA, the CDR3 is TGCAGCGTTCCTAGGGGGTCTGAAGCTTTCTTT.